The text below deals with one TCR beta chain. This CDR3 is 15 amino acids long. V was pared by 3 bases and J by 1 base, with 12 bases between. In germline, CDR1 is SGHRS, CDR2 YFSETQ. This record comes from a study of blood T cell repertoires in COVID-19. Data came from immunoSEQ multiplex PCR; TCRdb stores just in-frame clones and leaves some out. Of roughly 280,000 clones listed, around four fifths were seen once; the top ten hold under 5.5%. The sequence derives from a man in his fifties or sixties who had recovered from COVID-19. The sample comprised peripheral blood. The chain combines TRBV5-1 with TRBJ2-3; tentatively, D is TRBD1 (6 bases). The CDR3 region is CASSSAGDRTDTQYF. CDR3 DNA: TGCGCCAGCAGCTCAGCAGGGGATCGCACAGATACGCAGTATTTT. The entire variable domain, with the rest obtained from reference TRBV5-1 and TRBJ2-3, is as follows: KAGVTQTPRYLIKTRGQQVTLSCSPISGHRSVSWYQQTPGQGLQFLFEYFSETQRNKGNFPGRFSGRQFSNSRSEMNVSTLELGDSALYLCASSSAGDRTDTQYFGPGTRLTVL.